The 20 T cell receptor beta chains presented below share a single source sample, sequenced in a study of blood T cell repertoires in COVID-19. Sequencing used immunoSEQ multiplex PCR; TCRdb keeps in-frame clones, though not all of them. The sample lists some 46,000 clones, approximately 89% seen once, with roughly 6.7% in the top ten. Sequencing used peripheral blood. The receptors stem from a man in his sixties with acute or convalescent COVID-19.

The CDR3 DNA reads as TGCGCCAGCAGGGCTAGCGGTTTATACGAGCAGTACTTC. Translation: CASRASGLYEQYF. The chain recombines TRBV10-2 with TRBJ2-7, with 7 positions matching TRBD2. The V and J ends lost 6 bases and 4 bases, in that order; junction bases with no gene match: 6. There are 13 residues in the CDR3. From germline, CDR1 is WSHSY and CDR2 SAAADI.

The chain couples TRBV27 to TRBJ2-7; 13 nucleotides agree with TRBD2. Germline assignment: CDR1 MNHEY and CDR2 SMNVEV (reference sequence). This CDR3 spans 15 amino acids. The V segment lost 6 bases and the J segment 6 bases; nucleotides outside the gene matches: 8. The CDR3 loop reads CASSLGGTSGAEQYF. The CDR3 DNA is TGTGCCAGCAGCTTGGGCGGGACTAGCGGGGCCGAGCAGTACTTC.

The V and J genes are TRBV7-3 and TRBJ2-6; TRBD1 matches 7 bases. Looked up from germline, CDR1 is SGHTA and CDR2 is FQGTGA. V trimming: 5 bases; J trimming: 0 bases; junction bases outside the gene matches: 1. CDR3 length: 15 amino acids. CDR3 coding DNA: TGTGCCAGCAGCGCAGGGGGCTCTGGGGCCAACGTCCTGACTTTC. Translation: CASSAGGSGANVLTF.

The CDR3 DNA sequence: TGTGCCTGGAGTGGACAGGAGATAGGGGGCTACACCTTC. Translating it yields CAWSGQEIGGYTF. This chain connects TRBV30 to TRBJ1-2; D is possibly TRBD1 (6 bases). V lost 1 base and J 8 bases, leaving 14 bases between the germline ends. Germline CDR1 reads GTSNPN; CDR2 reads SVGIG (reference sequence). CDR3 size: 13 residues.

This clone came up once. CDR3: CASSDSNRGPIYEQYF. Written as DNA, the CDR3 is TGTGCCAGCAGCGACTCCAACAGGGGTCCGATCTACGAGCAGTACTTC. This rearrangement joins TRBV11-2 to TRBJ2-7; 7 nucleotides line up with TRBD1. The CDR3 extends over 16 amino acids. Trimming at V came to 5 bases and at J to 3 bases, leaving 13 bases not matched to a gene. Germline CDR1 is SGHAT and CDR2 is FQNNGV.

CDR3 sequence (DNA): TGTGCCAGCAGTGCCCATTGGGGGACTAGCGGGAGGAGCTACGAGCAGTACTTC. Its protein product is CASSAHWGTSGRSYEQYF. The J gene is TRBJ2-7, the V gene TRBV6-1; 15 positions match TRBD2. Germline V gene lookup returns CDR1 MNHNS and CDR2 SASEGT. CDR3 length: 18 amino acids. The V gene end was trimmed by 4 bases and the J gene end by 3 bases; junction bases not matched to a gene: 10.

The genes are TRBV5-6 and TRBJ2-7; no reliable D call. CDR1 is SGHDT and CDR2 is YYEEEE in the germline V gene. This CDR3 contains 14 residues. Between the trimmed V and J ends, which lost 0 bases and 1 base, there was a span of 8 bases. As DNA, the CDR3 is TGTGCCAGCAGCTTGGTGGGCCGGTCCTACGAGCAGTACTTC. Its translation: CASSLVGRSYEQYF.

V and J are TRBV11-2 and TRBJ2-3; 10 bases fit TRBD2. Trimming removed 3 bases from V and 11 bases from J; junction bases left unmatched: 5. CDR1 and CDR2 (germline): SGHAT, FQNNGV. The CDR3 runs 13 residues. For the CDR3, the DNA is TGTGCCAGCAGCTTTCAGCGGGAGGGGAAGCAGTATTTT. This gives the protein CASSFQREGKQYF.

The chain is built from TRBV11-2 and TRBJ2-1; 12 nucleotides line up with TRBD2. The V segment lost 5 bases and the J segment 4 bases; nucleotides outside the gene matches: 3. CDR1 is SGHAT and CDR2 is FQNNGV in the germline V gene. This CDR3 region has 15 residues. The CDR3 DNA reads TGTGCCAGCAGCCGGACTAGCGGGACTTACAATGAGCAGTTCTTC. Its translation: CASSRTSGTYNEQFF.

The chain employs TRBV6-5 and TRBJ2-7, with a possible D match to TRBD2 (6 bases). CDR3 length: 13 amino acids. The V end was cut by 10 bases, the J end by 6 bases, with 19 bases between. Germline V gene data show CDR1 as MNHEY and CDR2 as SVGAGI. The CDR3 nucleotides read TGTGCCACCCACCACGTCCTCGGGGGCGAGCAGTACTTC. Its protein is CATHHVLGGEQYF.

This clone showed up just a few times. The chain recombines TRBV6-5 with TRBJ2-1, with D possibly being TRBD2 (5 bases). V shed 2 bases and J shed 7 bases, with 12 bases lying between them. Looked up from germline, CDR1 is MNHEY and CDR2 is SVGAGI. The CDR3 has 14 amino acids. The CDR3 coding sequence is TGTGCCAGCAGTTACGTGTCTAGAGGGAATGAGCAGTTCTTC. Translated, it gives CASSYVSRGNEQFF.

The rearrangement joins TRBV5-4 to TRBJ2-7, with TRBD1 identical over 8 bases. Germline values: CDR1 SGHNT, CDR2 YYREEE (reference sequence). Unmatched junction bases numbered 10, after V lost 2 bases and J lost 0 bases. This CDR3 has 17 residues. The CDR3 protein is CASSFTLTGASSYEQYF. The DNA of the CDR3 is TGTGCCAGCAGCTTTACCTTGACAGGGGCCAGCTCCTACGAGCAGTACTTC.

The chain carries TRBV11-2 and TRBJ1-1; 7 nucleotides agree with TRBD1. The V and J ends lost 3 bases and 0 bases, in that order; junction bases with no gene match: 1. The CDR3 runs to 14 residues. The germline V gene encodes CDR1 SGHAT and CDR2 FQNNGV. CDR3 nucleotides: TGTGCCAGCAGCTTGAGGGGGCTGAACACTGAAGCTTTCTTT. This sequence encodes CASSLRGLNTEAFF.

The chain employs TRBV2 and TRBJ2-7; D remains ambiguous. The germline CDR1 and CDR2 sequences are SNHLY and FYNNEI. The V end lost 6 bases, the J end lost 0 bases, and 12 bases lay between the germline ends. The CDR3 contains 14 residues. DNA for the CDR3: TGTGCCAGCAGACCTCCGCCTAGCTCCTACGAGCAGTACTTC. This encodes CASRPPPSSYEQYF. The whole variable domain, remainder taken from reference TRBV2 and TRBJ2-7, is EPEVTQTPSHQVTQMGQEVILRCVPISNHLYFYWYRQILGQKVEFLVSFYNNEISEKSEIFDDQFSVERPDGSNFTLKIRSTKLEDSAMYFCASRPPPSSYEQYFGPGTRLTVT.

This chain joins TRBV30 and TRBJ1-1, with D possibly matching TRBD1 (6 bases). This CDR3 is 14 amino acids long. The V gene lost 1 base and the J gene lost 5 bases, with 14 bases spanning the gap. Germline V lookup: CDR1 GTSNPN, CDR2 SVGIG (reference sequence). The CDR3 here is CAWSEDRYSTEAFF. The CDR3 bases are TGTGCCTGGAGTGAGGACAGATATAGTACTGAAGCTTTCTTT.

The CDR3 spells CASSTRGGYGNTIYF. The CDR3 DNA is TGTGCCAGCAGCACCCGGGGGGGCTATGGAAACACCATATATTTT. The rearrangement joins TRBV5-4 to TRBJ1-3; D is perhaps TRBD1 (6 bases). The V and J ends lost 4 bases and 3 bases respectively, with 14 bases between them. The CDR3 extends over 15 amino acids. The V gene's germline CDR1 is SGHNT and CDR2 YYREEE (reference sequence).

The V and J genes are TRBV6-4 and TRBJ1-1; TRBD1 matches 9 bases. CDR3 length: 15 residues. V lost 1 base, J lost 1 base, and 1 base stayed unmatched. In germline, CDR1 is MRHNA, CDR2 SNTAGT. CDR3 coding DNA: TGTGCCAGCAGTGACTGGGGACAGGGGAACACTGAAGCTTTCTTT. It encodes CASSDWGQGNTEAFF.

J is TRBJ1-1 and V is TRBV12-3 or TRBV12-4, with a possible D match to TRBD1 (6 bases). Trimming left V 5 bases short and J 8 bases short, with 12 bases between. The CDR3 runs 12 residues. CDR3: CASSPGVAEAFF. CDR3 coding DNA: TGTGCCAGCAGTCCAGGGGTTGCCGAAGCTTTCTTT.

V and J are TRBV27 and TRBJ2-1; TRBD1 agrees at 8 bases. CDR1 is MNHEY and CDR2 is SMNVEV in the germline V gene (reference sequence). This CDR3 spans 14 amino acids. J lost 9 bases, V lost 4 bases, and 8 bases had no gene match. The CDR3 spells CASSYRDRSLEQFF. The CDR3 bases are TGTGCCAGCAGTTACCGGGACAGGAGTCTTGAGCAGTTCTTC.

This clone occurred once. This chain joins TRBV6-2 or TRBV6-3 and TRBJ2-5, with 8 bases lining up with TRBD2. CDR1 and CDR2 (germline): MNHEY, SVGEGT. The length of the CDR3 is 15 residues. V dropped 3 bases and J dropped 5; count of bases not matched to a gene: 8. CDR3 protein: CASSYQAGVEETQYF. The CDR3 bases are TGTGCCAGCAGTTATCAAGCGGGAGTTGAGGAGACCCAGTACTTC.